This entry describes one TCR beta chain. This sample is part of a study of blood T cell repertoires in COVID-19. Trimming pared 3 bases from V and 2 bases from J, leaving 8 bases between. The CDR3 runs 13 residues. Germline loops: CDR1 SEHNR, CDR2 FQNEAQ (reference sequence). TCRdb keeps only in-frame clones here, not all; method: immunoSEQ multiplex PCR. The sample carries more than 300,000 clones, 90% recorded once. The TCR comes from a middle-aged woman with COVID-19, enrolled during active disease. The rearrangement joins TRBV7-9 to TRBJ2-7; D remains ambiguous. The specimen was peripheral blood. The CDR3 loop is CASSFRVTYEQYF. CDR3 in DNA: TGTGCCAGCAGCTTCCGGGTAACCTACGAGCAGTACTTC.